This is a list of T cell receptor beta chains from one sample in a study of blood T cell repertoires in COVID-19. The repertoire was sequenced with immunoSEQ multiplex PCR; TCRdb's copy has only in-frame clones and lacks some. Of around 46,000 clones in the sample, about nine tenths were seen once. Sample: peripheral blood. These receptors were taken from a human donor in a cohort sampled during active COVID-19. The CDR3 runs from the conserved cysteine through the conserved F or W. The D gene is left open where the match is weak. Clone size is given for some rows only: seen once, a few or many times, or a class if the clone is expanded.

>-|TRBD1|TRBJ2-7|TRBV4-1
CASSQGTGPSYEQYF
TGCGCCAGCAGCCAAGGGACAGGGCCATCCTACGAGCAGTACTTC
>-|-|TRBJ2-5|TRBV7-3
CASSPFTTGQETQYF
TGTGCCAGCAGTCCATTTACGACGGGGCAAGAGACCCAGTACTTC
>-|TRBD1|TRBJ2-7|TRBV28
CASSTRGQGSIEQYF
TGTGCCAGCAGTACGCGGGGACAGGGCTCCATCGAGCAGTACTTC
>-|-|TRBJ1-6|TRBV6-1
CASSVYESSYNSPLHF
TGTGCCAGCAGTGTATATGAGAGCTCCTATAATTCACCCCTCCACTTT
>-|TRBD2|TRBJ2-7|TRBV6-6
CASSYVQGGVGEQYF
TGTGCCAGCAGTTACGTCCAGGGAGGGGTTGGCGAGCAGTACTTC
>-|TRBD1|TRBJ2-7|TRBV27
CASSFTPGQGSYEQYF
TGTGCCAGCAGCTTTACTCCGGGACAGGGATCGTACGAGCAGTACTTC
>-|-|TRBJ1-3|TRBV28
CASSTPTGGLVGNTIYF
TGTGCCAGCAGTACCCCCACGGGGGGTCTTGTCGGAAACACCATATATTTT
>-|-|TRBJ2-1|TRBV7-9
CASSLMAGVNEQFF
TGTGCCAGCAGCTTAATGGCAGGGGTCAATGAGCAGTTCTTC
>-|TRBD2|TRBJ2-5|TRBV3-1/TRBV3-2
CASSQGTSGEETQYF
TGTGCCAGCAGCCAAGGGACTAGCGGAGAAGAGACCCAGTACTTC
>-|-|TRBJ2-1|TRBV7-8
CASSSHTSEQFF
TGTGCCAGCAGCTCGCACACCTCTGAGCAGTTCTTC
>-|TRBD1|TRBJ1-2|TRBV19
CASTPNPKQGSGYTF
TGTGCCAGTACCCCGAACCCCAAACAGGGGTCTGGCTACACCTTC
>-|TRBD2|TRBJ2-3|TRBV7-2
CASSLERESTDTQYF
TGTGCCAGCAGCTTAGAGCGGGAGAGCACAGATACGCAGTATTTT
>-|-|TRBJ2-2|TRBV7-9
CASSLDREGTGELFF
TGTGCCAGCAGCCTGGACAGGGAGGGCACCGGGGAGCTGTTTTTT
>-|TRBD1|TRBJ2-7|TRBV27
CASSLSVGTVFYEQYF
TGTGCCAGCAGTTTATCCGTCGGGACAGTGTTCTACGAGCAGTACTTC
>-|TRBD1|TRBJ2-3|TRBV13
CASSLRLGQGGARVTDTQYF
TGTGCCAGCAGCCTTAGGCTCGGACAGGGGGGGGCTAGAGTCACAGATACGCAGTATTTT
>-|-|TRBJ1-1|TRBV6-2/TRBV6-3
CASRYLQGSTEAFF
TGTGCCAGCAGGTACCTACAGGGTAGCACTGAAGCTTTCTTT
>-|-|TRBJ2-7|TRBV19
CASSPYFGPYEQYF
TGTGCCAGTAGTCCGTACTTTGGGCCTTACGAGCAGTACTTC
>-|-|TRBJ2-1|TRBV7-9
CASSRLVNEQFF
TGTGCCAGCAGCCGACTAGTAAATGAGCAGTTCTTC
>-|-|TRBJ1-5|TRBV18
CASSQNRDQPQHF
TGTGCCAGCTCACAAAACAGGGATCAGCCCCAGCATTTT
>-|-|TRBJ2-7|TRBV6-6
CASRAADRNYEQYF
TGTGCCAGCAGAGCTGCGGACAGAAACTACGAGCAGTACTTC
>-|-|TRBJ2-7|TRBV11-2
CASSLNSGSYEQYF
TGTGCCAGCAGCTTAAATTCTGGGAGCTACGAGCAGTACTTC
>few|TRBD1|TRBJ1-1|TRBV30
CAWSVLGTGNEAFF
TGTGCCTGGAGTGTACTGGGGACAGGTAATGAAGCTTTCTTT
>-|-|TRBJ2-5|TRBV10-3
CAISSAGSETQYF
TGTGCCATCAGTTCCGCAGGGTCAGAGACCCAGTACTTC
>-|TRBD1|TRBJ1-1|TRBV19
CASSSTGTGGTEAFF
TGTGCCAGTAGTTCAACCGGGACAGGGGGCACTGAAGCTTTCTTT
>-|-|TRBJ1-2|TRBV14
CASSQGSQGGYGYTF
TGTGCCAGCAGCCAAGGGAGCCAGGGAGGCTATGGCTACACCTTC
>-|-|TRBJ2-1|TRBV5-1
CASSLDGRGPNEQFF
TGCGCCAGCAGCTTGGACGGCAGGGGTCCTAATGAGCAGTTCTTC
>-|TRBD1|TRBJ1-2|TRBV6-5
CASSYGQGANYGYTF
TGTGCCAGCAGTTACGGACAGGGAGCTAACTATGGCTACACCTTC
>-|-|TRBJ1-5|TRBV18
CASSPESSMLQGQPQHF
TGTGCCAGCTCACCAGAATCTTCGATGCTACAGGGCCAGCCCCAGCATTTT
>-|-|TRBJ1-1|TRBV18
CASSPQYRSAFF
TGTGCCAGCTCACCTCAGTACAGGTCGGCTTTCTTT
>-|-|TRBJ2-3|TRBV6-6
CASSYPGTDTQYF
TGTGCCAGCAGTTACCCTGGCACAGATACGCAGTATTTT
>-|-|TRBJ2-3|TRBV7-9
CASSLISGRDTDTQYF
TGTGCCAGCAGCTTAATCAGCGGGCGAGACACAGATACGCAGTATTTT
>few|TRBD1|TRBJ1-3|TRBV27
CASSRQGNSGNTIYF
TGTGCCAGCAGCCGACAGGGCAACTCTGGAAACACCATATATTTT
>-|-|TRBJ2-6|TRBV5-4
CASTIGVSGANVLTF
TGTGCCAGCACTATAGGAGTGTCTGGGGCCAACGTCCTGACTTTC
>-|-|TRBJ1-1|TRBV7-2
CASSSPGGATEAFF
TGTGCCAGCAGCTCACCGGGGGGCGCCACTGAAGCTTTCTTT
>-|-|TRBJ1-2|TRBV3-1/TRBV3-2
CASSHLAPSYGYTF
TGTGCCAGCAGCCATTTAGCGCCCAGCTATGGCTACACCTTC
>-|-|TRBJ2-7|TRBV19
CASSPSKLDYEQYF
TGTGCCAGTAGTCCTTCCAAACTAGACTACGAGCAGTACTTC
>-|TRBD1|TRBJ2-5|TRBV3-1/TRBV3-2
CASSQDTVWDSGPWETQYF
TGTGCCAGCAGCCAAGATACGGTGTGGGACAGCGGTCCTTGGGAGACCCAGTACTTC
>-|TRBD2|TRBJ2-1|TRBV6-5
CASSYGGLGGGYEQFF
TGTGCCAGCAGTTATGGTGGCCTGGGCGGGGGGTATGAGCAGTTCTTC
>-|-|TRBJ1-1|TRBV12-3/TRBV12-4
CASSYGTFTEAFF
TGTGCCAGCAGTTACGGGACTTTCACTGAAGCTTTCTTT
>-|TRBD2|TRBJ2-3|TRBV28
CASTPFRLAATDTQYF
TGTGCCAGCACCCCCTTTAGGCTAGCGGCCACAGATACGCAGTATTTT
>-|-|TRBJ1-2|TRBV3-1/TRBV3-2
CASSQQQGFGYTF
TGTGCCAGCAGCCAACAACAGGGCTTTGGCTACACCTTC
>-|TRBD1|TRBJ2-7|TRBV6-6
CASSTDRGLLRGEQYF
TGTGCCAGCAGTACCGACAGGGGGCTCCTCCGCGGCGAGCAGTACTTC
>-|TRBD1|TRBJ1-1|TRBV27
CASRPGQGMNTEAFF
TGTGCCAGCAGGCCCGGACAGGGAATGAACACTGAAGCTTTCTTT
>-|TRBD1|TRBJ2-3|TRBV3-1/TRBV3-2
CASSQDWDREGDTQYF
TGTGCCAGCAGCCAAGATTGGGACAGGGAAGGAGATACGCAGTATTTT
>-|TRBD1|TRBJ2-3|TRBV7-3
CASSPQGAWTDTQYF
TGTGCCAGCAGCCCTCAGGGGGCTTGGACAGATACGCAGTATTTT
>once|-|TRBJ2-7|TRBV7-9
CASGLGPYEQYF
TGTGCCAGCGGGCTGGGCCCTTACGAGCAGTACTTC
>-|-|TRBJ1-6|TRBV6-1
CASSESAEVNSPLHF
TGTGCCAGCAGTGAATCGGCGGAGGTTAATTCACCCCTCCACTTT
>-|TRBD1|TRBJ1-2|TRBV27
CASSRPGQGISGYTF
TGTGCCAGCAGCCGGCCGGGACAGGGAATTAGTGGCTACACCTTC
>once|TRBD1|TRBJ1-4|TRBV4-1
CASSHLHQGTGVDEKLFF
TGCGCCAGCAGCCATCTTCACCAGGGGACAGGGGTAGATGAAAAACTGTTTTTT
>-|-|TRBJ1-5|TRBV6-1
CASSEGGRPQHF
TGTGCCAGCAGTGAAGGAGGCAGACCCCAGCATTTT
>once|-|TRBJ1-5|TRBV27
CASSLSGQDLPNQPQHF
TGTGCCAGCAGTTTATCGGGACAAGACTTGCCCAATCAGCCCCAGCATTTT